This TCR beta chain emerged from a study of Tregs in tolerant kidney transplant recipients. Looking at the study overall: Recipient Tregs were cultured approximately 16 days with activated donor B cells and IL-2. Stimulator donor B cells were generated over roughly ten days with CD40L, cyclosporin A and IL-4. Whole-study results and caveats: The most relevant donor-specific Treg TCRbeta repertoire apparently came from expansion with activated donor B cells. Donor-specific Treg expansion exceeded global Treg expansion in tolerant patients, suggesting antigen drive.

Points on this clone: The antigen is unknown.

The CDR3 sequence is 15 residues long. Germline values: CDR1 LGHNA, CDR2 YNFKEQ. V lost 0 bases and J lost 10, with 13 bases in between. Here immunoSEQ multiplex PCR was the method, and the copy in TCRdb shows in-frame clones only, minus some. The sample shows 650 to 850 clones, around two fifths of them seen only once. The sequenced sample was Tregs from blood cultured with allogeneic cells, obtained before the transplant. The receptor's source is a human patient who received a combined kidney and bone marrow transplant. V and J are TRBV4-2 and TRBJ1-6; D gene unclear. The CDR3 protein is CASSQEVGGTSPLHF. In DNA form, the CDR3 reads TGTGCCAGCAGCCAAGAAGTCGGTGGTACCTCACCCCTCCACTTT.